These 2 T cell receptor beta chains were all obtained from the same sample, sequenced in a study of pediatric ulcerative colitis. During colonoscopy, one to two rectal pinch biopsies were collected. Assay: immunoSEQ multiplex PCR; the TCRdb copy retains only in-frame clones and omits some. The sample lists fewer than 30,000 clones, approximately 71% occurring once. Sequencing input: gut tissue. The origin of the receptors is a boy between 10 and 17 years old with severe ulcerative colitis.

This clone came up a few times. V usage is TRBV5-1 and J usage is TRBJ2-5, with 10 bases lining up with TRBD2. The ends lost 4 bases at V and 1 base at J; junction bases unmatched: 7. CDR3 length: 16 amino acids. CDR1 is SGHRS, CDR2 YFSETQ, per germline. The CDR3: CASSPTTSGFQETQYF. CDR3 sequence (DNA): TGCGCCAGCAGCCCGACGACTAGCGGGTTCCAAGAGACCCAGTACTTC.

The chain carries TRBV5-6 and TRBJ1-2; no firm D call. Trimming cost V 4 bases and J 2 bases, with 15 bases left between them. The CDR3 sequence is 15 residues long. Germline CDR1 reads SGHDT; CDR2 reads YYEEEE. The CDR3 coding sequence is TGTGCCAGCAGCCCCTTGGGAGGGCTCAACTATGGCTACACCTTC. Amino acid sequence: CASSPLGGLNYGYTF.